This TCR beta chain was captured in a study of blood T cells in healthy people across ages. Findings of the study overall: Samples with more naive T cells showed higher observed beta diversity.

A second roughly 6 to 11 cycle PCR used barcoded and J-beta primers. TCRdb passed the 5' RACE reads through MiXCR, listing each CDR3 protein once. The sample yields approximately 490,000 distinct CDR3 sequences, about 25% seen once. Germline trimming cut 3 bases from V and 8 bases from J; bases unmatched to any gene: 10. CDR1 is DFQATT, CDR2 SNEGSKA, per germline (reference sequence). This CDR3 region has 14 residues. Turning to this clonotype: Its antigen is unidentified.

This sample was also put to use in a study of T cells of mothers and their children.

The source is a boy aged 5-17 years in good health. Sample: blood. The rearrangement uses TRBV20-1 and TRBJ2-1; 7 positions agree with TRBD1. In nucleotides, the CDR3 is TGCAGTGCTAGGACCGGGACAGTTGCTCATGAGCAGTTCTTC. Residues: CSARTGTVAHEQFF.